This T cell receptor (beta chain) is drawn from a study of cytomegalovirus exposure and HLA in healthy donors. Study information: There were about 86 million unique TCRs (from HLA-typed donors) in an early data release.

Whole-study findings and limits: In a later analysis, a missense DCLRE1C variant was linked to TCR beta V- and J-gene trimming. Being productive about 87% or about 30% of the time was typical of most TCR beta V segments in an earlier analysis. There were some public TCRs occurring in many donors, but most TCR sequences were rare.

The germline CDR1 and CDR2 sequences are SGDLS and YYNGEE. The CDR3 is 14 residues long. Trimming took off 0 bases at V and 2 bases at J, with 9 bases between the two ends. The study ran its PCR with 60 Vbeta and 13 Jbeta primers. The data were produced by immunoSEQ multiplex PCR, yet TCRdb's version contains in-frame clones alone and is incomplete. The sample gives about 180,000 clones, approximately 80% of which show up once; 1.5% to 2% is in the top ten. This clone showed up just a few times. The antigen remains undetermined. The V gene is TRBV9, the J gene TRBJ2-7; a weak D match, TRBD1 (6 bases). Sample: PBMCs. The source is a man younger than 30 in good health and CMV-seronegative. The CDR3 DNA is TGTGCCAGCAGCGTAGAGCCAGGGGCCTACGAGCAGTACTTC. As protein: CASSVEPGAYEQYF.